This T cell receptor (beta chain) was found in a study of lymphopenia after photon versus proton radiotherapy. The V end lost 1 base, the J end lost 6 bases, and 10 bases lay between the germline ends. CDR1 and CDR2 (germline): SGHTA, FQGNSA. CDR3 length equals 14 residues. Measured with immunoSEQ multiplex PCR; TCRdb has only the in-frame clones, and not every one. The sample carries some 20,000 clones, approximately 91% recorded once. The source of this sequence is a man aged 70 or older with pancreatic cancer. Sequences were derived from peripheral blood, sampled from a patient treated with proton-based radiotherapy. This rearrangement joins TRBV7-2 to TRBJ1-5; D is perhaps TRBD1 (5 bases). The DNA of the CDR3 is TGTGCCAGCAGCTTAGGCAGGGCCAGTCAGCCCCAGCATTTT. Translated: CASSLGRASQPQHF.